This T cell receptor beta chain emerged from a study of shared clonotypes between healthy human individuals. Study at large: Donor ages ranged 18 to 49 years: a couple of women, a few men. Findings and limits, study-wide: Donors were few, which limited the genetic and exposure-history diversity represented.

This clone has ten or more counts. Its matching antigen is unknown. Genomic DNA per cell subset filled all wells of several immunoSEQ plates. TCRdb keeps only in-frame clones here, not all; method: immunoSEQ multiplex PCR. The data contain fewer than 650,000 clones, roughly four fifths of them singletons. Germline loops: CDR1 SGHAT, CDR2 FQNNGV. The V and J ends lost 4 bases and 1 base respectively, with 10 bases between them. The CDR3 is 15 residues long. The sample comprised PBMCs. J is TRBJ2-2 and V is TRBV11-2; a weak D match, TRBD2 (6 bases). The TCR sequence derives from a woman aged 40 to 50 in good health. Some clones in this sample may be carry-over from other donors' samples. The CDR3 is CASSSLGGNTGELFF. CDR3 nucleotide sequence: TGTGCCAGCAGCTCCCTCGGGGGGAACACCGGGGAGCTGTTTTTT. The variable domain in full, with the rest retrieved from reference TRBV11-2 and TRBJ2-2, is EAGVAQSPRYKIIEKRQSVAFWCNPISGHATLYWYQQILGQGPKLLIQFQNNGVVDDSQLPKDRFSAERLKGVDSTLKIQPAKLEDSAVYLCASSSLGGNTGELFFGEGSRLTVL.